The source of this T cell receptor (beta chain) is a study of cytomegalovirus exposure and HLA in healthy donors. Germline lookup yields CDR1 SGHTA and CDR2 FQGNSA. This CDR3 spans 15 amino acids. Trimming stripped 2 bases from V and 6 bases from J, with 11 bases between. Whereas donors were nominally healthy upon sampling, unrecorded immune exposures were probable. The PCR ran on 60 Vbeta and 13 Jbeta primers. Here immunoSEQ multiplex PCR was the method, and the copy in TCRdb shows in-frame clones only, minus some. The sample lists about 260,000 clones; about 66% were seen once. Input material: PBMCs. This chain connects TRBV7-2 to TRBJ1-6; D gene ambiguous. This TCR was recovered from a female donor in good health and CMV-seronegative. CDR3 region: CASSLYEGSNSPLHF. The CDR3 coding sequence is TGTGCCAGCAGCTTATACGAGGGATCTAATTCACCCCTCCACTTT.